A selection of T cell receptor beta chains follows, all from one sample in a study of T-cell reconstitution after alpha-beta-depleted transplantation in children. TCRdb used MiXCR to reprocess the PCR reads, holding one entry per CDR3 protein. The sample has 750,000 to 950,000 distinct CDR3 sequences, about 16% seen once. Sequences were derived from PBMCs, mostly from graft donor cells, sampled 360 days after TCRalphabeta/CD19-depleted stem cell transplant. The receptors were sampled from a male patient younger than 18 who had a stem cell transplant for acute lymphoblastic leukemia, so the T cells may come from the graft donor. The CDR3 runs from the conserved cysteine through the conserved F or W. A D gene is named only where the DNA matches it firmly. Part of the rows lack a size; the others show once, few, many or a class for expanded clones.

>TRBJ2-1|many|NA|TRBV12-3/TRBV12-4
TGTGCCAGCAGTTTAACCGTCCCGTACAATGAGCAGTTCTTC
CASSLTVPYNEQFF
>TRBJ2-7|few|NA|TRBV5-1
TGCGCCAGCAGCCGGCCTTTAGGGACCGTAACCTACGAGCAGTACTTC
CASSRPLGTVTYEQYF
>TRBJ1-2|few|NA|TRBV10-2
TGCGCCAGCCTTGGAGGGCTCAATAAGGGCTATGGCTACACCTTC
CASLGGLNKGYGYTF
>TRBJ1-2|many|TRBD1|TRBV20-1
TGCAGTGCAGAGGGACAGCTCCCACTCTATGGCTACACCTTC
CSAEGQLPLYGYTF
>TRBJ1-2|few|NA|TRBV18
TGTGCCAGCTCACCGGGGCCCGGCCATGGCTACACCTTC
CASSPGPGHGYTF
>TRBJ1-1|few|TRBD1|TRBV18
TGTGCCAGCTCTCCGGACAGGGTGGTTACTGAAGCTTTCTTT
CASSPDRVVTEAFF
>TRBJ1-2|few|NA|TRBV5-1
TGCGCCAGCAGCTTGGAACAAGAGCCGAACTATGGCTACACCTTC
CASSLEQEPNYGYTF
>TRBJ2-5|NA|TRBD2|TRBV7-9
TGTGCCAGCAGCTTAGGGTTCCGGGACTATCCAGAGACCCAGTACTTC
CASSLGFRDYPETQYF
>TRBJ2-1|many|NA|TRBV20-1
TGCAGTGCTAGTCGGCTGCAAATGGGCAATGAGCAGTTCTTC
CSASRLQMGNEQFF
>TRBJ2-1|NA|TRBD2|TRBV29-1
TGCAGCGTTCACCGTGGACTAGTAAACAATGAGCAGTTCTTC
CSVHRGLVNNEQFF
>TRBJ2-1|NA|NA|TRBV5-1
TGCGCCAGCAGCTGGATTACAGGGCGCAACAATGAGCAGTTCTTC
CASSWITGRNNEQFF
>TRBJ2-7|few|NA|TRBV23-1
TGCGCCAGCAGTCAATCGAAGGGGGCGGGGTACGTACAAAACGAGCAGTACTTC
CASSQSKGAGYVQNEQYF
>TRBJ2-3|many|NA|TRBV20-1
TGCAGTGCTAGAGATCTGGCGGTGACAGATACGCAGTATTTT
CSARDLAVTDTQYF
>TRBJ2-3|NA|TRBD2|TRBV29-1
TGCAGCGTTGGAGGAGATCCCCGGGACTACCTTTTGTTTGATACGCAGTATTTT
CSVGGDPRDYLLFDTQYF
>TRBJ2-5|NA|NA|TRBV10-3
TGTGCCATCAGTGAGGGCGGGCGCTTAGAGACCCAGTACTTC
CAISEGGRLETQYF
>TRBJ2-1|few|NA|TRBV29-1
TGCAGCGTTGAGGTACGGGGAGATATGCAGTTCTTC
CSVEVRGDMQFF
>TRBJ2-7|NA|NA|TRBV10-3
TGTGCCATCAGTGAGTCTCGCACCACCTACGAGCAGTACTTC
CAISESRTTYEQYF
>TRBJ2-7|NA|NA|TRBV20-1
TGCAGTGTTACCCCGGGGGTGTTCTTGGACGAGCAGTACTTC
CSVTPGVFLDEQYF
>TRBJ2-2|NA|NA|TRBV29-1
TGCAGCGTTGGGACTCCCGGGGAGCTGTTTTTT
CSVGTPGELFF
>TRBJ1-2|NA|NA|TRBV5-6
TGTGCCAGCAGCTTGACAGGGAACCATGGCTACACCTTC
CASSLTGNHGYTF
>TRBJ2-3|NA|NA|TRBV11-2
TGTGCCAGCAGACATAGCACAGATACGCAGTATTTT
CASRHSTDTQYF